The 21 T cell receptor beta chains given below trace back to one sample, sequenced in a study of blood T cell repertoires in COVID-19. The table came from immunoSEQ multiplex PCR; TCRdb's copy has only in-frame clones and leaves some out. The sample carries about 360,000 clones, 75% to 90% recorded once. Sequences were obtained from peripheral blood. Source of these receptors: a woman aged 60-75 years with COVID-19, enrolled during active disease.

The genes are TRBV29-1 and TRBJ1-2, with D possibly being TRBD1 (5 bases). Germline V gene lookup returns CDR1 SQVTM and CDR2 ANQGSEA. The CDR3 totals 14 residues. The V gene lost 3 bases and the J gene lost 4 bases, with 15 bases spanning the gap. The CDR3 protein is CSVEKLRTSYGYTF. In nucleotides, the CDR3 is TGCAGCGTTGAGAAGTTAAGGACAAGCTATGGCTACACCTTC.

This clone was detected once. The CDR3 DNA reads as TGTGCCAGCAGTGAAGATAGCGGGGGGACCTCTAGCACAGATACGCAGTATTTT. This gives the protein CASSEDSGGTSSTDTQYF. The chain recombines TRBV2 with TRBJ2-3; 10 bases match TRBD2. The length of the CDR3 is 18 residues. CDR1 is SNHLY, CDR2 FYNNEI, per germline. The ends lost 1 base at V and 0 bases at J; junction bases unmatched: 7.

V gene TRBV3-1 (or the pseudogene TRBV3-2) combines with J gene TRBJ1-1; 8 bases align to TRBD1. The V gene's germline CDR1 is LGHDT and CDR2 YNNKEL (reference sequence). The ends lost 4 bases at V and 0 bases at J; junction bases unmatched: 7. The CDR3 has 16 residues. CDR3 protein: CASSPGQGQMNTEAFF. The CDR3 bases are TGTGCCAGCAGCCCCGGACAGGGCCAAATGAACACTGAAGCTTTCTTT.

A word on this clone: Other DNA sequences within the sample encode an identical CDR3. The rearrangement links TRBV27 to TRBJ2-7, with D possibly being TRBD2 (6 bases). CDR1 and CDR2 from the germline V gene are MNHEY and SMNVEV (reference sequence). The CDR3 contains 13 residues. V lost 3 bases and J lost 5, with 11 bases in between. Here the CDR3 DNA reads TGTGCCAGCAGTTTCACTTGGAGGGACGAGCAGTACTTC. Its protein product is CASSFTWRDEQYF.

DNA for the CDR3: TGTGCCAGCAGCTCCGGGACTAGCGGTAGGGAGACCCAGTACTTC. Amino acid sequence: CASSSGTSGRETQYF. V usage is TRBV5-8 and J usage is TRBJ2-5; 11 positions agree with TRBD2. The germline V gene encodes CDR1 SGHTS and CDR2 YDEGEE. This CDR3 has 15 residues. V lost 3 bases, J lost 5 bases, and 6 bases stayed unmatched.

CDR3: CASSSLVRGTGGNTIYF. CDR3 bases: TGTGCCAGCAGCTCCCTTGTGAGGGGGACAGGGGGAAACACCATATATTTT. The V and J genes are TRBV11-2 and TRBJ1-3; 9 positions match TRBD1. Germline trimming cut 4 bases from V and 4 bases from J; bases unmatched to any gene: 11. The V gene's germline CDR1 is SGHAT and CDR2 FQNNGV. CDR3 length equals 17 residues.

The chain recombines TRBV5-1 with TRBJ2-5; no clear D. The V end was cut by 2 bases, the J end by 4 bases, with 9 bases between. CDR3 size: 13 residues. Germline V gene lookup returns CDR1 SGHRS and CDR2 YFSETQ. The CDR3 coding sequence is TGCGCCAGCAGCTTACCGGGTCTAGAGACCCAGTACTTC. It yields the protein CASSLPGLETQYF.

This clone was counted a few times. J is TRBJ2-7 and V is TRBV6-5; 11 nucleotides match TRBD2. The V and J ends lost 6 bases and 4 bases, in that order; junction bases with no gene match: 2. The CDR3 extends over 13 amino acids. Germline V lookup: CDR1 MNHEY, CDR2 SVGAGI. DNA of the CDR3: TGTGCCAGCAGGCTAGCGGGGGGATACGAGCAGTACTTC. Residues: CASRLAGGYEQYF.

This clone was seen just once. The rearrangement joins TRBV5-4 to TRBJ1-4; 10 bases align to TRBD1. The CDR3 consists of 15 residues. The germline gives CDR1 SGHNT, CDR2 YYREEE (reference sequence). J lost 6 bases, V lost 4 bases, and 6 bases had no gene match. The CDR3 DNA reads as TGTGCCAGCAGCCGGGGCGGGACAGGGGATGAAAAACTGTTTTTT. Translated: CASSRGGTGDEKLFF.

This chain links TRBV19 with TRBJ1-4; weak D call: TRBD1 (5 bases). V dropped 10 bases and J dropped 8 bases, with 17 bases sitting between them. The V gene's germline CDR1 is LNHDA and CDR2 SQIVND (reference sequence). This CDR3 has 13 amino acids. DNA for the CDR3: TGTGCCACCTCGGACACGCTAGGGGAAAAACTGTTTTTT. It yields the protein CATSDTLGEKLFF.

The chain recombines TRBV19 with TRBJ1-1; tentatively, D is TRBD1 (5 bases). This CDR3 has 14 amino acids. In germline, CDR1 is LNHDA, CDR2 SQIVND (reference sequence). The V gene lost 7 bases and the J gene lost 4 bases, with 16 bases spanning the gap. CDR3 protein: CASNQPGLRTEAFF. The DNA of the CDR3 is TGTGCCAGTAATCAACCAGGGTTGCGCACTGAAGCTTTCTTT.

The rearrangement links TRBV4-1 to TRBJ2-5, with D maybe TRBD2 (5 bases). CDR3 length equals 18 residues. CDR1 and CDR2 from the germline V gene are MGHRA and YSYEKL. V was clipped by 1 base and J by 0 bases, with 18 bases between them. The CDR3 region is CASSQVTLGLMNQETQYF. The CDR3 region has the DNA TGCGCCAGCAGCCAAGTGACGCTAGGACTCATGAACCAAGAGACCCAGTACTTC.

This rearrangement joins TRBV10-3 to TRBJ2-3, with D possibly matching TRBD2 (5 bases). CDR1 is ENHRY, CDR2 SYGVKD, per germline. This CDR3 spans 12 amino acids. V gave up 9 bases and J gave up 3 bases, with 10 bases separating them. The CDR3 reads CAIMEETDTQYF. The CDR3 DNA is TGTGCCATTATGGAGGAGACAGATACGCAGTATTTT.

The chain is built from TRBV5-1 and TRBJ2-1, with 10 bases identical to TRBD1. V was pared by 1 base and J by 8 bases, with 6 bases of the junction left unmatched. The length of the CDR3 is 15 residues. Germline V gene sequence: CDR1 SGHRS, CDR2 YFSETQ. Here the CDR3 reads CASSLMGQGYHEQFF. The CDR3 bases are TGCGCCAGCAGCTTGATGGGACAGGGGTACCATGAGCAGTTCTTC.

The V gene is TRBV7-7, the J gene TRBJ2-3; 8 positions agree with TRBD1. V gave up 4 bases and J gave up 0 bases; unmatched junction bases: 3. The length of the CDR3 is 15 residues. Germline CDR1 SSHAT, CDR2 FNYEAQ (reference sequence). CDR3 in DNA: TGTGCCAGCAGCTGGACAGGGTCGAGCACAGATACGCAGTATTTT. Translating gives CASSWTGSSTDTQYF.

This chain connects TRBV11-2 to TRBJ2-3, with D perhaps matching TRBD2 (6 bases). CDR3 length equals 14 residues. V lost 5 bases and J lost 11, with 20 bases in between. CDR1 SGHAT and CDR2 FQNNGV come from the germline V gene. The CDR3 reads CASSPIGREIMQYF. The CDR3 coding sequence is TGTGCCAGCAGCCCCATTGGACGGGAGATAATGCAGTATTTT.

Ten or more counts support this clone. The CDR3 spells CASSVGGYRTDTQYF. The CDR3, as DNA: TGTGCCAGCAGCGTAGGAGGCTACCGCACAGATACGCAGTATTTT. The V call is TRBV9, the J call TRBJ2-3; unclear D gene. Germline CDR1 is SGDLS and CDR2 is YYNGEE. This CDR3 comprises 15 residues. Trimming took 0 bases from V and 1 from J, leaving 9 bases between them. Full variable domain (rest looked up from reference TRBV9 and TRBJ2-3): DSGVTQTPKHLITATGQRVTLRCSPRSGDLSVYWYQQSLDQGLQFLIQYYNGEERAKGNILERFSAQQFPDLHSELNLSSLELGDSALYFCASSVGGYRTDTQYFGPGTRLTVL.

J is TRBJ1-1 and V is TRBV11-2, with D hard to call. This CDR3 has 12 residues. With 3 bases removed from V and 1 base from J, the gap between germline ends came to 3 bases. Germline-derived CDR1 and CDR2 are SGHAT and FQNNGV. The DNA for the CDR3 is TGTGCCAGCAGCTTGAGGAACACTGAAGCTTTCTTT. This encodes CASSLRNTEAFF. The entire variable domain, with the rest obtained from reference TRBV11-2 and TRBJ1-1, is as follows: EAGVAQSPRYKIIEKRQSVAFWCNPISGHATLYWYQQILGQGPKLLIQFQNNGVVDDSQLPKDRFSAERLKGVDSTLKIQPAKLEDSAVYLCASSLRNTEAFFGQGTRLTVV.

The chain carries TRBV15 and TRBJ2-2; 9 bases are a match to TRBD2. From germline, CDR1 is LNHNV and CDR2 YYDKDF (reference sequence). V lost 2 bases to trimming and J lost 0 bases; unmatched junction nucleotides: 7. CDR3 length equals 18 residues. In DNA, the CDR3 is TGTGCCACCAGCAGATCAGCGGGGGGACACTCGAACACCGGGGAGCTGTTTTTT. This sequence encodes CATSRSAGGHSNTGELFF.

This clone came up a few times. The chain combines TRBV19 with TRBJ2-5; perhaps TRBD2 as D (7 bases). From germline, CDR1 is LNHDA and CDR2 SQIVND (reference sequence). This CDR3 is built from 15 residues. The V end lost 5 bases, the J end lost 4 bases, and 17 bases lay between the germline ends. The DNA of the CDR3 is TGTGCCAGTAGTTCGGGGGCGGGGGCGGTAGAGACCCAGTACTTC. Translating gives CASSSGAGAVETQYF.

This clone was counted only a few times. This rearrangement joins TRBV7-2 to TRBJ2-1; tentative D call: TRBD1 (6 bases). Per the germline V gene, CDR1 is SGHTA and CDR2 is FQGNSA. Trimming pared 2 bases from V and 7 bases from J, leaving 15 bases between. The CDR3 runs 15 residues. The CDR3 DNA follows: TGTGCCAGCAGCTTATGGTCGGGGCAGGGGAATGAGCAGTTCTTC. Its translation is CASSLWSGQGNEQFF.